What follows are 11 T cell receptor beta chains derived from one specimen sequenced in a study of blood T cell repertoires in COVID-19. The method was immunoSEQ multiplex PCR; TCRdb's version includes in-frame clones alone and lacks a portion of them. The table records fewer than 350,000 clones, 80% to 95% of them present only once. The sequenced sample was PBMCs or T cells enriched from blood (not recorded which). Every receptor here comes from a man in his forties who had been exposed to COVID-19.

CDR3 DNA sequence: TGTGCCAGCAGCCAAGCGATAGCGGGTTTTTCAGATACGCAGTATTTT. Amino acid sequence: CASSQAIAGFSDTQYF. This chain connects TRBV3-1 (or the pseudogene TRBV3-2) to TRBJ2-3; 7 positions match TRBD2. The CDR3 has 16 residues. V trimming: 1 base; J trimming: 4 bases; junction bases outside the gene matches: 8. Looked up from germline, CDR1 is LGHDT and CDR2 is YNNKEL (reference sequence).

V is TRBV27 and J is TRBJ2-3; 8 bases are shared with TRBD2. This CDR3 contains 14 residues. The junction had 6 bases not matched to a gene; V was cut back by 3 bases and J by 7 bases. Germline values: CDR1 MNHEY, CDR2 SMNVEV (reference sequence). This CDR3 reads CASSFPSGSHTQYF. CDR3 nucleotides: TGTGCCAGCAGTTTCCCCAGCGGGAGCCATACGCAGTATTTT.

This rearrangement joins TRBV3-1 (or the pseudogene TRBV3-2) to TRBJ2-2, with TRBD1 as a possible D gene (6 bases). With 4 bases removed from V and 8 bases from J, the gap between germline ends came to 11 bases. This CDR3 comprises 13 residues. Germline CDR1 LGHDT, CDR2 YNNKEL (reference sequence). The CDR3 coding sequence is TGTGCCAGCAGCCCCGACAGGATAGGGGAGCTGTTTTTT. It translates to CASSPDRIGELFF.

V gene TRBV30 combines with J gene TRBJ2-7, with D tentatively TRBD2 (5 bases). The CDR3 is 13 amino acids. V was shortened by 0 bases and J by 5 bases, with 11 bases between the two germline ends. Looked up from germline, CDR1 is GTSNPN and CDR2 is SVGIG (reference sequence). CDR3 in DNA: TGTGCCTGGAGTGTACGGCTAGCCAACGAGCAGTACTTC. Its translation: CAWSVRLANEQYF.

This rearrangement joins TRBV7-9 to TRBJ1-4; D is perhaps TRBD1 (5 bases). V was clipped by 5 bases and J by 8 bases, with 9 bases between them. CDR3 size: 12 residues. Germline V lookup: CDR1 SEHNR, CDR2 FQNEAQ (reference sequence). The CDR3 sequence is CASSPGGEKLFF. For the CDR3, the DNA is TGTGCCAGCAGCCCTGGGGGGGAAAAACTGTTTTTT.

The CDR3 coding sequence is TGTGCCAGCAGCGTTGCTAGCGGGAGGGTTGACAATGAGCAGTTCTTC. This sequence encodes CASSVASGRVDNEQFF. The rearrangement joins TRBV5-4 to TRBJ2-1, with 12 bases that match TRBD2. CDR1 is SGHNT and CDR2 is YYREEE in the germline V gene (reference sequence). The CDR3 is 16 amino acids. The V gene end was trimmed by 4 bases and the J gene end by 5 bases; junction bases not matched to a gene: 7.

This chain uses TRBV25-1 with TRBJ2-7, with a possible D match to TRBD1 (6 bases). Germline V lookup: CDR1 MGHDK, CDR2 SYGVNS. Deletions cut 6 bases from V and 7 bases from J, with 22 bases between. There are 15 residues in the CDR3. The CDR3 DNA is TGTGCCAGCAGCCTCCCGGGACACCCTTCGGGGGAGCAGTACTTC. This translates into CASSLPGHPSGEQYF.

V usage is TRBV11-2 and J usage is TRBJ2-1; 10 nucleotides agree with TRBD2. The CDR3 is 15 residues long. Germline V gene data show CDR1 as SGHAT and CDR2 as FQNNGV. The V and J ends lost 1 base and 5 bases, in that order; junction bases with no gene match: 2. The CDR3 bases are TGTGCCAGCAGCTTAGCTAGCGGGAGCGACAATGAGCAGTTCTTC. Encoded protein: CASSLASGSDNEQFF.

V gene TRBV12-5 combines with J gene TRBJ2-7, with a tentative D call TRBD2 (5 bases). V was trimmed by 0 bases and J by 0 bases, leaving 12 bases between them. Looked up from germline, CDR1 is LGHNT and CDR2 is FRNRAP. The CDR3 consists of 16 residues. CDR3 nucleotides: TGTGCTAGTGGTTTGGTAGGAGGCAGGAGCTCCTACGAGCAGTACTTC. This translates into CASGLVGGRSSYEQYF.

The chain joins TRBV19 to TRBJ2-7; D is perhaps TRBD2 (6 bases). From germline, CDR1 is LNHDA and CDR2 SQIVND (reference sequence). V lost 4 bases, J lost 0 bases, and 16 bases lay in between. The length of the CDR3 is 16 residues. CDR3 residues: CASSTKRVLASYEQYF. The DNA for the CDR3 is TGTGCCAGTAGTACGAAGCGGGTACTAGCCTCCTACGAGCAGTACTTC.

This rearrangement joins TRBV6-6 to TRBJ2-2; D unresolved. Germline CDR1 reads MNHNY; CDR2 reads SVGAGI (reference sequence). The CDR3 loop spans 14 amino acids. The germline V and J ends were trimmed by 10 bases and 1 base, with 13 bases remaining between them. Here the CDR3 reads CAIRPSGNTGELFF. As DNA, the CDR3 is TGTGCCATCAGACCCAGTGGGAACACCGGGGAGCTGTTTTTT.